The clone carrying this TCR beta chain occurred a few times. Its target is unknown. V lost 4 bases, J lost 4 bases, and 4 bases stayed unmatched. The CDR3 runs to 14 residues. Germline V gene data show CDR1 as MNHEY and CDR2 as SVGEGT. All patients were untreated before thyroid surgery. The data originate from a study of metastatic and nonmetastatic thyroid tumors. Regarding the study as a whole: Patients with malignant thyroid tumors reportedly had significantly higher TCR beta diversity than those with benign nodules, in blood and tumor.

TCRdb called clones again from the PCR reads with MiXCR. The data show roughly 4,000 clones, around 35% seen once. The sequenced material came from adjacent normal tissue. V usage is TRBV6-2 or TRBV6-3 and J usage is TRBJ1-1, with 9 bases fitting TRBD1. The sequence came from a female donor with papillary thyroid cancer or a benign thyroid nodule (not recorded which). Some clones in this sample may be carry-over from other donors' samples. The CDR3 nucleotides read TGTGCCAGCAGTTTCCGGGACAGGGTCACTGAAGCTTTCTTT. As protein: CASSFRDRVTEAFF.